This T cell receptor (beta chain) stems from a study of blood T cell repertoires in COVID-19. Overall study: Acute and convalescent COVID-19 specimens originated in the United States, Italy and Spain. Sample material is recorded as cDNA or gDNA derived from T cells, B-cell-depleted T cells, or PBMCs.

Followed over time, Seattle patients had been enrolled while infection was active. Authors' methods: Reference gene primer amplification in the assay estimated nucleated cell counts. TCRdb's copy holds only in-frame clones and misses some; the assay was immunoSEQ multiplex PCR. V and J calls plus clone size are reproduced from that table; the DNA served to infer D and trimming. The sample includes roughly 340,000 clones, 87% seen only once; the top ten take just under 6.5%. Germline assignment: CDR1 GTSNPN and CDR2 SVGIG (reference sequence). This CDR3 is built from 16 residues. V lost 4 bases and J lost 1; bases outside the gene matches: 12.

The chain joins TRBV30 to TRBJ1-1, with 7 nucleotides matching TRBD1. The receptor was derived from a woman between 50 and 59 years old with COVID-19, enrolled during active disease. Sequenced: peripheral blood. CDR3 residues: CAWTYSHAGGNTEAFF. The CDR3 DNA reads TGTGCCTGGACCTACTCCCACGCAGGGGGGAACACTGAAGCTTTCTTT. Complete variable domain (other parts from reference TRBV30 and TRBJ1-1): SQTIHQWPATLVQPVGSPLSLECTVEGTSNPNLYWYRQAAGRGLQLLFYSVGIGQISSEVPQNLSASRPQDRQFILSSKKLLLSDSGFYLCAWTYSHAGGNTEAFFGQGTRLTVV.